The sequence of this T cell receptor (beta chain) was determined in a study of blood T cell repertoires in COVID-19. The assay was immunoSEQ multiplex PCR, and TCRdb's table has in-frame clones only and misses some. The table records roughly 200,000 clones, 75% to 85% of them present only once. The CDR3 extends over 14 amino acids. Germline V gene lookup returns CDR1 PRHDT and CDR2 FYEKMQ (reference sequence). Trimming took 2 bases from V and 7 from J; bases not matched to a gene: 7. The sequence derives from a man aged 40-50 years who had recovered from COVID-19. The sample taken for sequencing was PBMCs or T cells enriched from blood (not recorded which). The chain uses TRBV13 and TRBJ1-2; 7 nucleotides agree with TRBD1. The CDR3 region is CASSLRGGRAGYTF. The CDR3 DNA follows: TGTGCCAGCAGCTTAAGAGGGGGCAGAGCTGGCTACACCTTC.